What follows describes a single T cell receptor (beta chain). CDR1 is SGHDT, CDR2 YYEEEE, per germline. Trimming pared 3 bases from V and 6 bases from J, leaving 26 bases between. The CDR3 totals 18 residues. Sequencing used immunoSEQ multiplex PCR; TCRdb keeps in-frame clones, though not all of them. The sample holds 110,000 to 150,000 clones; about nine tenths are singletons and the top ten take around 4.6%. This sample was taken from a study of control samples from healthy donors and cancer patients. The receptor comes from a man aged 30 to 45 in good health. The specimen sequenced was blood. The chain joins TRBV5-6 to TRBJ2-3; D possibly corresponds to TRBD2 (6 bases). The CDR3 spells CASSSILGGSGTTDTQYF. The CDR3 DNA follows: TGTGCCAGCAGCTCCATACTTGGGGGGTCGGGCACAACGGATACGCAGTATTTT.